The 17 T cell receptor beta chains below were found in one sample sequenced in a study of beta chain features in type 1 diabetes. Study-level points and caveats: Among patients with Type 1 diabetes, TCRB CDR3s were moderately but significantly shorter in every one of the four CD4+ subsets.

The sequenced template was cDNA made from the entire isolated RNA. Clones were read by immunoSEQ multiplex PCR, and TCRdb kept only the in-frame ones, dropping some. The sample contains nearly 700,000 clones, roughly an eighth of which appear only once. The antigens for these receptors are not known. Sequences were obtained from naive CD4+ T cells from blood. These receptor sequences come from a man between 18 and 35 years old with type 1 diabetes.

As for this clone: Different DNA sequences within this sample yield the same CDR3. The chain links TRBV30 to TRBJ2-1; 7 positions match TRBD1. The V gene's germline CDR1 is GTSNPN and CDR2 SVGIG (reference sequence). J was trimmed by 4 bases and V by 2 bases; bases with no gene match: 5. The CDR3 contains 14 residues. The CDR3: CAWSLGQLYNEQFF. Written as DNA, the CDR3 is TGTGCCTGGAGTTTGGGACAGTTATACAATGAGCAGTTCTTC.

This clone was seen a few times. The genes are TRBV5-1 and TRBJ2-1; D unresolved. The CDR3 extends over 16 amino acids. Per the germline V gene, CDR1 is SGHRS and CDR2 is YFSETQ. With 0 bases removed from V and 8 bases from J, the gap between germline ends came to 18 bases. The CDR3 region is CASSLAPQVTPHEQFF. CDR3 bases: TGCGCCAGCAGCTTGGCACCCCAGGTAACGCCGCATGAGCAGTTCTTC.

This clone occurred a few times. The CDR3 here is CAWSAGAYEQYF. CDR3 sequence (DNA): TGTGCCTGGAGTGCCGGAGCCTACGAGCAGTACTTC. The chain carries TRBV30 and TRBJ2-7; D is ambiguous. V lost 1 base and J lost 2, with 6 bases in between. CDR1 is GTSNPN, CDR2 SVGIG, per germline (reference sequence). The CDR3 covers 12 residues.

Turning to this clone: Distinct nucleotide sequences in the sample also encode this CDR3. The chain couples TRBV5-1 to TRBJ2-5, with D hard to call. Deletions cut 0 bases from V and 2 bases from J, with 5 bases between. Germline assignment: CDR1 SGHRS and CDR2 YFSETQ. The CDR3 runs 13 residues. The CDR3 nucleotides read TGCGCCAGCAGCTTGGGGCCGCAAGAGACCCAGTACTTC. Its translation is CASSLGPQETQYF.

This chain joins TRBV20-1 and TRBJ2-6; D is undetermined. Germline V gene data show CDR1 as DFQATT and CDR2 as SNEGSKA (reference sequence). Trimming took 7 bases from V and 2 from J, leaving 3 bases between them. The CDR3 runs to 11 residues. The CDR3 DNA reads as TGCAGTGGGGCTGGGGCCAACGTCCTGACTTTC. This codes for CSGAGANVLTF.

The chain is built from TRBV18 and TRBJ2-2, with TRBD1 matching over 7 bases. This CDR3 region has 16 residues. Germline V gives CDR1 KGHSH, CDR2 LQKENI. With 3 bases clipped from V and 5 bases from J, the junction kept 9 bases outside the gene matches. The DNA of the CDR3 is TGTGCCAGCTCACCTAGGGACAGCGAGGGAACCGGGGAGCTGTTTTTT. This codes for CASSPRDSEGTGELFF. Complete variable domain (other parts from reference TRBV18 and TRBJ2-2): NAGVMQNPRHLVRRRGQEARLRCSPMKGHSHVYWYRQLPEEGLKFMVYLQKENIIDESGMPKERFSAEFPKEGPSILRIQQVVRGDSAAYFCASSPRDSEGTGELFFGEGSRLTVL.

The chain couples TRBV25-1 to TRBJ2-5; perhaps TRBD1 as D (6 bases). This CDR3 is built from 13 residues. V lost 6 bases and J 1 base, leaving 9 bases between the germline ends. Per germline, CDR1 MGHDK and CDR2 SYGVNS. The CDR3 reads CASRRGIQETQYF. CDR3 in DNA: TGTGCCAGCAGAAGGGGGATCCAAGAGACCCAGTACTTC.

This clone was seen more than once but under ten times. The chain joins TRBV9 to TRBJ2-2; D unclear. Germline V lookup: CDR1 SGDLS, CDR2 YYNGEE. This CDR3 comprises 16 residues. V was shortened by 2 bases and J by 2 bases, with 13 bases between the two germline ends. CDR3 region: CASSVRSDGNTGELFF. DNA of the CDR3: TGTGCCAGCAGCGTCCGTTCGGACGGAAACACCGGGGAGCTGTTTTTT.

There are a few counts of this clone. The chain has TRBV4-1 and TRBJ1-5; D unresolved. Trimming left V 1 base short and J 3 bases short, with 4 bases between. The CDR3 has 13 residues. Germline V gene data show CDR1 as MGHRA and CDR2 as YSYEKL. The CDR3 protein is CASSQGPNQPQHF. Written as DNA, the CDR3 is TGCGCCAGCAGCCAAGGACCCAATCAGCCCCAGCATTTT.

This clone was picked up one time. The chain employs TRBV27 and TRBJ2-7, with TRBD2 identical over 8 bases. V shed 3 bases, J shed 2 bases, and the junction held 3 bases outside the gene matches. CDR3 size: 14 residues. The V gene's germline CDR1 is MNHEY and CDR2 SMNVEV (reference sequence). In DNA, the CDR3 is TGTGCCAGCAGTTTGTCAGCGGGGGCCTACGAGCAGTACTTC. Translating gives CASSLSAGAYEQYF.

V is TRBV2 and J is TRBJ2-3, with D maybe TRBD1 (6 bases). Germline V CDR1 and CDR2: SNHLY, FYNNEI. V dropped 6 bases and J dropped 3 bases, with 13 bases sitting between them. This CDR3 contains 14 residues. The CDR3 DNA reads TGTGCCAGCAGCCCCGCCAGGGGTACAGATACGCAGTATTTT. This codes for CASSPARGTDTQYF.

This clone was detected a few times. The V call is TRBV2, the J call TRBJ2-3, with 10 nucleotides matching TRBD1. V trimming: 8 bases; J trimming: 5 bases; junction bases outside the gene matches: 4. The CDR3 loop spans 13 amino acids. Germline CDR1 SNHLY, CDR2 FYNNEI. The CDR3 region is CASGTGEVDTQYF. In DNA form, the CDR3 reads TGTGCCAGCGGGACAGGGGAAGTAGATACGCAGTATTTT.

The chain has TRBV2 and TRBJ1-5; no definite D call. The CDR3 sequence is 15 residues long. V lost 1 base and J lost 4, with 11 bases in between. Germline values: CDR1 SNHLY, CDR2 FYNNEI. CDR3 protein: CASSEEVIGNQPQHF. For the CDR3, the DNA is TGTGCCAGCAGTGAAGAGGTAATTGGGAATCAGCCCCAGCATTTT.

The chain has TRBV6-5 and TRBJ1-2; tentatively, D is TRBD1 (6 bases). The CDR3 contains 12 residues. CDR1 is MNHEY, CDR2 SVGAGI, per germline. Trimming took off 8 bases at V and 8 bases at J, with 15 bases between the two ends. CDR3 sequence: CASRLGAGGYTF. As DNA, the CDR3 is TGTGCCAGCCGGTTGGGGGCGGGAGGCTACACCTTC.

The rearrangement joins TRBV10-3 to TRBJ2-7; D unclear. Germline V gene lookup returns CDR1 ENHRY and CDR2 SYGVKD. Between the trimmed V and J ends, which lost 6 bases and 3 bases, there was a span of 15 bases. This CDR3 contains 14 residues. The CDR3 loop reads CAIRGSENIYEQYF. CDR3 nucleotides: TGTGCCATCAGAGGGTCCGAGAACATCTACGAGCAGTACTTC.

This chain uses TRBV5-1 with TRBJ2-2; maybe TRBD2 (5 bases). V lost 4 bases to trimming and J lost 4 bases, with 11 bases between them. The CDR3 extends over 14 amino acids. Germline V CDR1 and CDR2: SGHRS, YFSETQ. The CDR3 coding sequence is TGCGCCAGCAGCGACGTGAGCGGCACCGGGGAGCTGTTTTTT. Its translation is CASSDVSGTGELFF.

Here the CDR3 reads CASSLARGYTF. DNA for the CDR3: TGTGCCAGCAGCTTAGCGCGGGGCTACACCTTC. This sequence joins TRBV7-9 and TRBJ1-2; D is ambiguous. The CDR3 has 11 amino acids. The V end was cut by 0 bases, the J end by 8 bases, with 4 bases between. Germline values: CDR1 SEHNR, CDR2 FQNEAQ (reference sequence).